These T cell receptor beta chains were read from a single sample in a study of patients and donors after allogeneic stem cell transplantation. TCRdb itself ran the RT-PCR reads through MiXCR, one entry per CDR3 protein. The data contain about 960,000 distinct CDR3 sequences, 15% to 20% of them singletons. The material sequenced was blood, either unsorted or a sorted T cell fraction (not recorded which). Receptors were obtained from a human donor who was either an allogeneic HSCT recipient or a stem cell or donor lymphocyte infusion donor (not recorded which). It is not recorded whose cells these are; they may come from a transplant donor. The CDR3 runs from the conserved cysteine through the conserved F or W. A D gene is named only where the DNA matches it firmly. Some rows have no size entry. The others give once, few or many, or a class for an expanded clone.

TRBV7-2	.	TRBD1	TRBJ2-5	TGTGCCAGCAGGGCGACAGGGCGGTACCAAGAGACCCAGTACTTC	CASRATGRYQETQYF
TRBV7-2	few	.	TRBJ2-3	TGTGCCAGCAGCTTTGGTCCGGCAGATACGCAGTATTTT	CASSFGPADTQYF
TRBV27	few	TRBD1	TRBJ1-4	TGTGCCAGCAGCCCAACCGACAGGGGCGGCGAAAAACTGTTTTTT	CASSPTDRGGEKLFF
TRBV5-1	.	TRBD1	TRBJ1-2	TGCGCCAGCAGCCACAGGGGGCCGCCTAACTATGGCTACACCTTC	CASSHRGPPNYGYTF
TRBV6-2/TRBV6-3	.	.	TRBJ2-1	TGTGCCAGCAGCCGATCCGGGTCGTATGAGCAGTTCTTC	CASSRSGSYEQFF
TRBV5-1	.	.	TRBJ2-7	TGCGCCAGCAGCTTGGCCCCCAGCGGTACCCCCTACGAGCAGTACTTC	CASSLAPSGTPYEQYF
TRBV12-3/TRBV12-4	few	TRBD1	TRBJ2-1	TGTGCCAGCAGTTTCCTACAGGGGAGTGAGCAGTTCTTC	CASSFLQGSEQFF
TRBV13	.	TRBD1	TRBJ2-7	TGTGCCAGCAGCTTAGCCGGACAGGGGTTCTCCTACGAGCAGTACTTC	CASSLAGQGFSYEQYF
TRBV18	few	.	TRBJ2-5	TGTGCCAGCTCACACAGCCCTAACCGACAGGCATCAGAGACCCAGTACTTC	CASSHSPNRQASETQYF
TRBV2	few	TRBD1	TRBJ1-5	TGTGCCAGCACGGACAGGGGTGGACAGCCCCAGCATTTT	CASTDRGGQPQHF
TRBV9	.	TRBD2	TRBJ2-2	TGTGCCAGCAGCTCGACTAGCGGGAAGACGGTCGGGGAGCTGTTTTTT	CASSSTSGKTVGELFF
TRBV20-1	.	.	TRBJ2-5	TGCAGTGCTGGGACAAGCAACCAAGAGACCCAGTACTTC	CSAGTSNQETQYF
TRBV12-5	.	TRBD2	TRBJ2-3	TGTGCTAGTGGTTTGGTGGTAGCGGGGGGGAAAGCAGCAGATACGCAGTATTTT	CASGLVVAGGKAADTQYF
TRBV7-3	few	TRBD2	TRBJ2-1	TGTGCCAGCAGCTTAAGCGCCGGACTAGCCTACAATGAGCAGTTCTTC	CASSLSAGLAYNEQFF
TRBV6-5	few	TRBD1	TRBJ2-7	TGTGCCAGCAGTTCCCTGGCAGGGGGCAGTTCCTACGAGCAGTACTTC	CASSSLAGGSSYEQYF
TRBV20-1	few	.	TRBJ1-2	TGCAGTGCTGGGGGACGGATGAACTATGGCTACACCTTC	CSAGGRMNYGYTF
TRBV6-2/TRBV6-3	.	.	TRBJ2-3	TGTGCCAGCAGGCGGGACAGCTTGACAGATACGCAGTATTTT	CASRRDSLTDTQYF
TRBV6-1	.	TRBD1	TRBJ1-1	TGTGCCAGCAGTGGCGACAGGGGAGCGACTGAAGCTTTCTTT	CASSGDRGATEAFF
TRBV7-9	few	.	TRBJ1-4	TGTGCCAGCAGCTTTAAACAGCCTAATGAAAAACTGTTTTTT	CASSFKQPNEKLFF
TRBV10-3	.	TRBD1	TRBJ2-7	TGTGCCACCACAGGGACAGTCAGGTACGAGCAGTACTTC	CATTGTVRYEQYF
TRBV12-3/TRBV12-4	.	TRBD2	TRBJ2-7	TGTGCCAGCACCGTAGGGGAGGGCTACGAGCAGTACTTC	CASTVGEGYEQYF
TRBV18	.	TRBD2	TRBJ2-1	TGTGCCAGCTCACCACCCAGTCTAGCGGGGGGCGCTGGTGAGCAGTTCTTC	CASSPPSLAGGAGEQFF
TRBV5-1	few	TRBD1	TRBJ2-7	TGCGCCAGCAGCAGCGGACAGGGAACGGGGGAGCAGTACTTC	CASSSGQGTGEQYF
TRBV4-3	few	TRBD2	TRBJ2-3	TGCGCCAGCAGCCAAGACCGAGCGGGGGGCCCTGGAGATACGCAGTATTTT	CASSQDRAGGPGDTQYF
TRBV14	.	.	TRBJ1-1	TGTGCCAGCAGCCGCAGGACCATGAACACTGAAGCTTTCTTT	CASSRRTMNTEAFF
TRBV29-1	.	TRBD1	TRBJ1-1	TGCAGCGACCGGGACAGTTTCACTGAAGCTTTCTTT	CSDRDSFTEAFF
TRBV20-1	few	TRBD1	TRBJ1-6	TGCAGTGCTAGAGTAGCGGGACAGGGGGCTAATTCACCCCTCCACTTT	CSARVAGQGANSPLHF
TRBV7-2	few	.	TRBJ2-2	TGTGCCAGCAGCTTTCCGGGACCGGAGCTGTTTTTT	CASSFPGPELFF
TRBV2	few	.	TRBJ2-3	TGTGCCAGCAGTGAAGCGACTTGGAGCACAGATACGCAGTATTTT	CASSEATWSTDTQYF
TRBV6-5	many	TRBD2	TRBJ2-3	TGTGCCAGCAGTTACTCACTAGCGAGGCTAGATACGCAGTATTTT	CASSYSLARLDTQYF
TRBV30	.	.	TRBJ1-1	TGTGCCTGGAGTGTAAGGCTTTTAGAAATCGCTGAAGCTTTCTTT	CAWSVRLLEIAEAFF
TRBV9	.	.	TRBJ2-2	TGTGCCAGCAGCGTAGAGACGACCCGGGAGCTGTTTTTT	CASSVETTRELFF
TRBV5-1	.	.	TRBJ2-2	TGCGCCAGCAGCCCGTTGACTAGTGCCACCGGGGAGCTGTTTTTT	CASSPLTSATGELFF
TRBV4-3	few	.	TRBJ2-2	TGCGCCAGCAGCCAATCGGGACGCTACACCGGGGAGCTGTTTTTT	CASSQSGRYTGELFF
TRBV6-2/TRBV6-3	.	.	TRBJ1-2	TGTGCCAGCAGCTTCGACAGCTTCTATGGCTACACCTTC	CASSFDSFYGYTF
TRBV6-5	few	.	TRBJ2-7	TGTGCCACCAGGGGGGAGAACTACGAGCAGTACTTC	CATRGENYEQYF
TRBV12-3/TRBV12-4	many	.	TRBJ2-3	TGTGCCAGCAGACAGAGCACAGATACGCAGTATTTT	CASRQSTDTQYF
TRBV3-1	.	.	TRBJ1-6	TGTGCCAGCAGCCCGACAGGAAGGATGCAAAATTCACCCCTCCACTTT	CASSPTGRMQNSPLHF
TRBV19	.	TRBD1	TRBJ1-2	TGTGCCAGTATTGTCCATGGGGACAGTAACTATGGCTACACCTTC	CASIVHGDSNYGYTF
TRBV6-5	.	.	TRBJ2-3	TGTGCCAGCAGTTACGGAGGGTTCACAGATACGCAGTATTTT	CASSYGGFTDTQYF
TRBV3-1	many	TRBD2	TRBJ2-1	TGTGCCAGCAGCCGAGGGGGACTAGCCGCCTTC	CASSRGGLAAF
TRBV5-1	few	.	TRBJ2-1	TGCGCCAGCAGCGGCTCGGATAGTAGGTACAATGAGCAGTTCTTC	CASSGSDSRYNEQFF
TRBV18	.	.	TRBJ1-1	TGTGCCAGCTCACCAAACGGGGGGCCGAACACTGAAGCTTTCTTT	CASSPNGGPNTEAFF
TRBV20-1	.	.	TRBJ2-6	TGCAGTGGCAGTTCGTCCTCTGGGGCCAACGTCCTGACTTTC	CSGSSSSGANVLTF
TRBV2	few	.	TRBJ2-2	TGTGCCAGCACCAGGGATGGTGCCGGGGAGCTGTTTTTT	CASTRDGAGELFF
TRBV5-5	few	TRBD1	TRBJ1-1	TGTGCCAGCAGCTTGGGACGGGACAGGGGGAGCACTGAAGCTTTCTTT	CASSLGRDRGSTEAFF
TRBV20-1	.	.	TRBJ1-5	TGCAGTGCTGGGGACACCGGAACTAATAGCAATCAGCCCCAGCATTTT	CSAGDTGTNSNQPQHF
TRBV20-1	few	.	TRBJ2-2	TGCAGTGCTAGTAACAGAAAGAACACCGGGGAGCTGTTTTTT	CSASNRKNTGELFF
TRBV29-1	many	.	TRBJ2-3	TGCAGCTTGGGAAGCCAGGGAGATACGCAGTATTTT	CSLGSQGDTQYF
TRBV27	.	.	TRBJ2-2	TGTGCCAGCAGTGGAATCGGGACAACGCTCACCGGGGAGCTGTTTTTT	CASSGIGTTLTGELFF